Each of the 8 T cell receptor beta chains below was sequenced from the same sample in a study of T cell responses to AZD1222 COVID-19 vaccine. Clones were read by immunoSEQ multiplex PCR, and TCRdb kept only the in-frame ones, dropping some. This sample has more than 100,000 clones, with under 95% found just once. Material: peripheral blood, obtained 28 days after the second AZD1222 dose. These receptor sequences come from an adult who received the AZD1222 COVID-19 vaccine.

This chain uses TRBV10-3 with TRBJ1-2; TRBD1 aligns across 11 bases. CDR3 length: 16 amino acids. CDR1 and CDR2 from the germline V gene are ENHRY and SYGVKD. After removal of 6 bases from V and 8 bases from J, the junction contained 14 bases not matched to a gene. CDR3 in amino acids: CAIREGQGADSRGYTF. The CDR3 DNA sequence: TGTGCCATCAGGGAAGGACAGGGGGCCGATTCTAGGGGCTACACCTTC.

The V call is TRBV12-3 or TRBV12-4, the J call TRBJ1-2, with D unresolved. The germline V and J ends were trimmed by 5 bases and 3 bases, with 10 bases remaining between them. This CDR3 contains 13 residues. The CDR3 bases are TGTGCCAGCAGTGGAAGTATAGACTATGGCTACACCTTC. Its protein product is CASSGSIDYGYTF.

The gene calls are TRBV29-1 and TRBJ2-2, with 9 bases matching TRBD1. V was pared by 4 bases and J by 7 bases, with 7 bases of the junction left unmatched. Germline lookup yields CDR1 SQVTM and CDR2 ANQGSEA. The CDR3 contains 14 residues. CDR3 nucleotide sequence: TGCAGCGTTGGACGACAGGGGGGGAGCGGGGAGCTGTTTTTT. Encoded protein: CSVGRQGGSGELFF.

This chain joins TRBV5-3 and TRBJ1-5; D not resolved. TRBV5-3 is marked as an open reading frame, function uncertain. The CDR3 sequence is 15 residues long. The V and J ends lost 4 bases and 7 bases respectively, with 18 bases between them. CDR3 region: CARSLKGPAGQPQHF. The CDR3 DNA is TGTGCCAGAAGCCTGAAAGGTCCCGCCGGCCAGCCCCAGCATTTT.

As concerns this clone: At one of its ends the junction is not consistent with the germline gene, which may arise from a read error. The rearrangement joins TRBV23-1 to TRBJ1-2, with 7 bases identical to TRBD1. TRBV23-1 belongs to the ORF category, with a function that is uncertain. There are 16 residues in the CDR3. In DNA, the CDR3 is TGCGCCAGCAGCCAATCGAGGGGGCCCCTTCCCTATGGCTACACCTTC. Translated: CASSQSRGPLPYGYTF.

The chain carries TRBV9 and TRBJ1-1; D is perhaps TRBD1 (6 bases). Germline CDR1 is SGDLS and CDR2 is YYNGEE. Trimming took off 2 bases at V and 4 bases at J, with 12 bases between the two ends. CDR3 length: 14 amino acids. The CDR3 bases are TGTGCCAGCAGCGTTGGGGGGCAGGTCACTGAAGCTTTCTTT. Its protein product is CASSVGGQVTEAFF.

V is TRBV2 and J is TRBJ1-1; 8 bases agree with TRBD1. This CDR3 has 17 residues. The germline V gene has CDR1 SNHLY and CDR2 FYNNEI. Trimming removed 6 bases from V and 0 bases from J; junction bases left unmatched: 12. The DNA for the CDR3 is TGTGCCAGCAGGGGGACAGGATTACAGGACATGAACACTGAAGCTTTCTTT. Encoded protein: CASRGTGLQDMNTEAFF.

The CDR3 is CASSQVGGGLGGTWELFF. The CDR3 coding sequence is TGCGCCAGCAGCCAGGTCGGGGGGGGCCTGGGTGGAACCTGGGAGCTGTTTTTT. The chain combines TRBV4-1 with TRBJ2-2; 8 bases are shared with TRBD2. V lost 3 bases and J lost 9; bases outside the gene matches: 18. The CDR3 has 18 amino acids. Per the germline V gene, CDR1 is MGHRA and CDR2 is YSYEKL.